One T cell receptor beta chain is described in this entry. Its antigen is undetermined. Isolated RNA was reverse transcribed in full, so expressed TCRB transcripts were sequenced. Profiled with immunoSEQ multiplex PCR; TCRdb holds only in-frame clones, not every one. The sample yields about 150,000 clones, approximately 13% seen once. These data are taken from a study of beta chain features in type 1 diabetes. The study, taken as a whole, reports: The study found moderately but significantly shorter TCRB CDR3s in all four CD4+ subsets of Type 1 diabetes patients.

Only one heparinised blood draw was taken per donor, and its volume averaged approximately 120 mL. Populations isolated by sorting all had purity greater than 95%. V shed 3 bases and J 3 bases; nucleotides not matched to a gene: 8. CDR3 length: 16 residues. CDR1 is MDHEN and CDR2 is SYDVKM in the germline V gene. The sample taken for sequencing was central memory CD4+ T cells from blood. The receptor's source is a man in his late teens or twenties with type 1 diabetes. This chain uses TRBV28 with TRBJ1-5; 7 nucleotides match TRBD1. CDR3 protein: CASSFEQGKFNQPQHF. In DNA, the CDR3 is TGTGCCAGCAGTTTCGAACAGGGGAAGTTCAATCAGCCCCAGCATTTT.